Listed below are T cell receptor beta chains from one sample, sequenced in a study of shared clonotypes between healthy human individuals. Here immunoSEQ multiplex PCR was the method, and the copy in TCRdb shows in-frame clones only, minus some. The data show around 500,000 clones, 76% seen once. Sequencing input: PBMCs. These receptors all stem from a woman aged 35 to 49 in good health. Some clones in this sample may be carry-over from other donors' samples. CDR3s include the opening cysteine and the closing phenylalanine or tryptophan. D genes are given only for firm matches. Size is omitted from some rows. Given values are once, few, many or a class for expanded clones.

J gene | clone size | D gene | V gene | CDR3 protein | CDR3 DNA
TRBJ2-5 | . | . | TRBV10-3 | CAINSGSAETQYF | TGTGCCATCAATTCCGGGTCGGCGGAGACCCAGTACTTC
TRBJ2-1 | . | TRBD2 | TRBV18 | CASLLAGGYNEQFF | TGTGCCAGCCTCCTAGCGGGAGGGTACAATGAGCAGTTCTTC
TRBJ2-7 | . | TRBD2 | TRBV5-4 | CASSPAYAGAREQYF | TGTGCCAGCAGCCCGGCTTACGCGGGAGCGAGGGAGCAGTACTTC
TRBJ1-5 | once | . | TRBV11-2 | CASSIGANNQPQHF | TGTGCCAGCAGCATAGGGGCCAATAATCAGCCCCAGCATTTT
TRBJ1-2 | . | TRBD1 | TRBV27 | CASSSAGTGGIYGYTF | TGTGCCAGCAGTTCGGCCGGGACAGGGGGTATCTATGGCTACACCTTC
TRBJ1-1 | . | . | TRBV7-8 | CASSPSWGMDTEAFF | TGTGCCAGCAGCCCAAGCTGGGGTATGGACACTGAAGCTTTCTTT
TRBJ1-4 | . | . | TRBV28 | CASSPIRGRLNEKLFF | TGTGCCAGCAGTCCGATCAGGGGCCGACTCAATGAAAAACTGTTTTTT
TRBJ2-5 | . | . | TRBV6-5 | CASSYSSRETQYF | TGTGCCAGCAGTTACTCGAGTAGAGAGACCCAGTACTTC
TRBJ1-1 | many | TRBD1 | TRBV15 | CATSTGRGDTEAFF | TGTGCCACCAGCACCGGCAGGGGGGACACTGAAGCTTTCTTT
TRBJ2-7 | . | TRBD2 | TRBV27 | CASSSGTSGSYEQYF | TGTGCCAGCAGTTCGGGGACTAGCGGATCCTACGAGCAGTACTTC
TRBJ1-2 | . | . | TRBV11-3 | CASSRTGHFPYGYTF | TGTGCCAGCAGCCGCACCGGACATTTCCCCTATGGCTACACCTTC
TRBJ2-3 | . | TRBD2 | TRBV7-9 | CASSSLAGFTDTQYF | TGTGCCAGCAGCTCATTAGCGGGGTTCACAGATACGCAGTATTTT
TRBJ2-7 | . | . | TRBV20-1 | CSAHNYEQYF | TGCAGTGCTCATAACTACGAGCAGTACTTC
TRBJ2-7 | few | . | TRBV5-6 | CASSQTYEQYF | TGTGCCAGCAGCCAAACCTACGAGCAGTACTTC
TRBJ1-2 | . | . | TRBV28 | CASSSSGNAIYGYTF | TGTGCCAGCAGTTCCTCAGGGAACGCTATTTATGGCTACACCTTC
TRBJ2-7 | . | TRBD1 | TRBV6-1 | CATEMGQGTGEQYF | TGTGCCACCGAGATGGGACAGGGGACGGGGGAGCAGTACTTC
TRBJ2-7 | . | TRBD1 | TRBV5-4 | CASSSTGDEQYF | TGTGCCAGCAGCTCCACAGGGGACGAGCAGTACTTC
TRBJ2-7 | . | TRBD2 | TRBV11-3 | CASQVAGVHDNTYEQYF | TGTGCCAGCCAGGTAGCGGGGGTCCACGACAATACCTACGAGCAGTACTTC
TRBJ1-2 | . | . | TRBV18 | CASSRAPIGQREGGYTF | TGTGCCAGCTCACGGGCTCCCATAGGACAGCGAGAGGGGGGCTACACCTTC
TRBJ2-7 | . | . | TRBV11-2 | CASSSLAEGDYEQYF | TGTGCCAGCAGCTCCCTAGCGGAGGGGGACTACGAGCAGTACTTC
TRBJ1-5 | . | . | TRBV16 | CASSPSPYTGQHF | TGTGCCAGCAGCCCTTCCCCATATACGGGACAACATTTT
TRBJ2-7 | . | TRBD2 | TRBV7-2 | CASSLWPSGSVRYEQYF | TGTGCCAGCAGCTTATGGCCTAGCGGGAGTGTTAGGTACGAGCAGTACTTC
TRBJ1-1 | . | . | TRBV28 | CASSLPPAANYMNTEAFF | TGTGCCAGCAGTTTACCCCCAGCGGCGAACTATATGAACACTGAAGCTTTCTTT
TRBJ2-7 | . | . | TRBV6-6 | CASSYTQSYEQYF | TGTGCCAGCAGTTACACGCAGAGCTACGAGCAGTACTTC
TRBJ1-5 | many | . | TRBV19 | CASSGDSNQPQHF | TGTGCCAGTAGCGGTGACAGTAATCAGCCCCAGCATTTT
TRBJ1-4 | . | . | TRBV28 | CASSPQHPNEKLFF | TGTGCCAGCAGTCCCCAACACCCTAATGAAAAACTGTTTTTT
TRBJ1-1 | . | . | TRBV20-1 | CSGRGDTEAFF | TGCAGTGGCCGGGGGGACACTGAAGCTTTCTTT
TRBJ1-1 | . | . | TRBV9 | CASDRNGRRLNTEAFF | TGTGCCAGCGATCGAAATGGCAGACGACTGAACACTGAAGCTTTCTTT
TRBJ1-5 | few | TRBD1 | TRBV7-9 | CASSTSPDRPQPQHF | TGTGCCAGCAGCACTAGCCCGGACAGGCCTCAGCCCCAGCATTTT
TRBJ2-7 | . | TRBD1 | TRBV28 | CASSLFPAGGYEQYF | TGTGCCAGCAGTTTGTTCCCGGCAGGGGGTTACGAGCAGTACTTC
TRBJ2-7 | . | TRBD2 | TRBV7-2 | CASSLDSGRSREQYF | TGTGCCAGCAGCTTAGACAGCGGGAGGTCTAGAGAGCAGTACTTC
TRBJ1-2 | . | . | TRBV4-1 | CASSSLRGEAYGYTF | TGCGCCAGCAGCTCACTCAGGGGCGAAGCCTATGGCTACACCTTC
TRBJ1-4 | . | . | TRBV19 | CASSIGKRGRREKLFF | TGTGCCAGTAGTATAGGGAAAAGGGGACGTCGGGAAAAACTGTTTTTT
TRBJ2-7 | . | TRBD1 | TRBV6-1 | CASSGSRDRYEQYF | TGTGCCAGCAGTGGCTCCCGGGACAGATACGAGCAGTACTTC
TRBJ2-1 | . | TRBD1 | TRBV5-1 | CASSLALGGGDEQFF | TGCGCCAGCAGCTTGGCCCTAGGGGGCGGCGATGAGCAGTTCTTC
TRBJ2-1 | . | . | TRBV6-5 | CASSQSVRGKQFF | TGTGCCAGCAGCCAGTCGGTTCGGGGAAAGCAGTTCTTC
TRBJ2-7 | . | TRBD1 | TRBV5-1 | CASSLAGQDIYEQYF | TGCGCCAGCAGCTTGGCGGGACAGGATATCTACGAGCAGTACTTC
TRBJ2-7 | . | . | TRBV5-6 | CASSERTTYEQYF | TGTGCCAGCAGCGAACGGACGACCTACGAGCAGTACTTC
TRBJ2-6 | many | . | TRBV19 | CASSITASSGANVLTF | TGTGCCAGTAGTATTACCGCCAGCTCTGGGGCCAACGTCCTGACTTTC
TRBJ1-3 | once | . | TRBV7-2 | CASSFAGAGNTIYF | TGTGCCAGCAGCTTTGCAGGGGCTGGAAACACCATATATTTT
TRBJ2-1 | . | TRBD1 | TRBV28 | CASSPLTGNGFNEQFF | TGTGCCAGCAGCCCTTTGACAGGGAATGGGTTCAATGAGCAGTTCTTC
TRBJ2-1 | . | . | TRBV11-3 | CASSSLEAADNEQFF | TGTGCCAGCAGCTCATTAGAGGCGGCGGACAATGAGCAGTTCTTC
TRBJ2-7 | . | TRBD1 | TRBV13 | CASSLRDRGSYEQYF | TGTGCCAGCAGTCTCAGGGACAGGGGGTCCTACGAGCAGTACTTC
TRBJ2-7 | . | . | TRBV11-3 | CASSLAGENEQYF | TGTGCCAGCAGCTTGGCAGGGGAAAACGAGCAGTACTTC
TRBJ2-3 | . | TRBD2 | TRBV14 | CASSRTRSDTQYF | TGTGCCAGCAGCCGGACTAGGTCAGATACGCAGTATTTT
TRBJ2-7 | . | TRBD2 | TRBV2 | CASSPAGVASYEQYF | TGTGCCAGCAGCCCTGCGGGGGTGGCCTCCTACGAGCAGTACTTC
TRBJ2-1 | . | . | TRBV30 | CAYERGYNEQFF | TGTGCCTATGAAAGAGGGTACAATGAGCAGTTCTTC
TRBJ1-5 | . | TRBD1 | TRBV19 | CASSYTGEFQPQHF | TGTGCCAGTAGCTATACAGGGGAGTTTCAGCCCCAGCATTTT